Here is one T cell receptor beta chain with its context. Its antigen is not yet known. Base qualities are missing; no much larger clone stands one base away. Spanning cysteine to phenylalanine, the CDR3 consists of 18 amino acids. CDR3 DNA is the only sequence kept; it has 54 bases, read in frame from the first base. CDR1 SNHLY and CDR2 FYNNEI are derived from the germline V gene. Trimming leaves V shorter by 5 bases and J shorter by 4 bases, with the junction holding 13 bases beyond the gene matches. At one collaborating source in Seattle, patients were enrolled during active infection and were followed longitudinally through the course of disease. The collaborating institutions used their own protocols to collect whole blood in K2EDTA tubes. For TCRbeta analysis, collaborator samples were shipped as frozen whole blood, as isolated PBMCs, or as DNA extracted from either sample type. TCRbeta CDR3 regions were amplified from genomic DNA using the immunoSEQ Assay, a bias-controlled multiplex PCR. Turning to the authors' computational methods: Nucleated cell counts per sample were estimated from amplification of reference gene primers within the assay. To quantify the absolute abundance of each unique TCRbeta CDR3 rearrangement, sequence reads were collapsed and filtered. For each sample, productive Simpson clonality was calculated as the square root of Simpson's diversity index over productive rearrangements. TCRdb provides this immuneACCESS table in a form limited to in-frame rearrangements. Some clones are lacking; in checked studies, under half of them reflect an unresolved V gene, and why the rest are absent is not known. The V and J calls and clone size are taken from that table; D and trimming were inferred from the DNA. For this sample there are around 360,000 clones; around 87% appear just once. The ten largest clones represent around 9.3% of the sample.

This entry is derived from a study of blood T cell repertoires in COVID-19 (TCRdb year 2020). Broadly, across the study: The collaborator samples originated in the United States, Italy and Spain and spanned the acute and convalescent phases of COVID-19. The material from the prospective study consisted of cDNA or gDNA derived from T cells, B-cell-depleted T cells, or PBMCs. Deeply sampled blood TCRbeta repertoires from subjects exposed to, actively infected with, or recovered from COVID-19 were included in the dataset. The repertoires were made available in a free public database intended to serve as a resource for research on the immune response to SARS-CoV-2. The samples were drawn from two sources: the first 160 participants of the ongoing ImmuneRACE study, and 1,254 subjects contributed by 6 global collaborators. A de-identified subject ID, COVID-19 status, age in years and sex were almost always included in the sample metadata. Where available, HLA class I and class II types were obtained from metadata supplied by the sample provider rather than from assay-based typing.

What the research found in general, with its limitations: How much clinical and demographic metadata was included differed by source and by participant, and the metadata was provided uncurated.

This receptor was obtained from a woman aged 30 to 39 with COVID-19, enrolled during active disease. The rearranged segments are TRBV2 and TRBJ2-7; the central 14 bases match TRBD2. The sequenced sample was peripheral blood. CDR3 loop: CASSSGTSGSVIYYEQYF. The DNA is as follows: TGTGCCAGCAGTTCCGGGACTAGCGGGAGTGTGATTTATTACGAGCAGTACTTC.